The clone carrying this TCR beta chain was picked up many times. This record comes from a study of identical twins. cDNA carried unique molecular identifiers, and a universal primer site was added by template switching. TCRdb reprocessed the 5' RACE reads via MiXCR and lists one record per CDR3 protein. The top ten clones hold roughly 0.5% of a sample with 460,000 or so distinct CDR3 sequences, 14% of them seen once. The same sample was also used in a study of yellow fever vaccine responses in identical twins.

The sequenced sample was CD4+ T cells sorted from blood. The sequence came from a woman under 30 in good health.

The CDR3 DNA reads TGCGCCAGCAGCTTGGAGGCAGGGCGTACTGAAGCTTTCTTT. Translated, it gives CASSLEAGRTEAFF. This chain connects TRBV5-1 to TRBJ1-1; TRBD1 is a possible D gene (5 bases). The CDR3 contains 14 residues. Trimming removed 0 bases at V and 5 bases at J, with 11 bases between. Germline V CDR1 and CDR2: SGHRS, YFSETQ.